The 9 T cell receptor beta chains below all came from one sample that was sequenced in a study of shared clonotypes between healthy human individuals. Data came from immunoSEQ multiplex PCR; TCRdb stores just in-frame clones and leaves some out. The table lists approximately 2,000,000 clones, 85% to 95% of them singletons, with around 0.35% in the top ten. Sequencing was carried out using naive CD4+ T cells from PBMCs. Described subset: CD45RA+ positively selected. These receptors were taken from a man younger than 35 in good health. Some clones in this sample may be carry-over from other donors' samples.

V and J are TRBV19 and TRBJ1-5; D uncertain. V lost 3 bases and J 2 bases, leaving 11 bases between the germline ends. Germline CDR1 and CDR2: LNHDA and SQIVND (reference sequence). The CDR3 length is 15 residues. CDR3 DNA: TGTGCCAGTAGTATTCGGCCATATGGCAATCAGCCCCAGCATTTT. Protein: CASSIRPYGNQPQHF. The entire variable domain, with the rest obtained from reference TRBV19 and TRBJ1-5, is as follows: DGGITQSPKYLFRKEGQNVTLSCEQNLNHDAMYWYRQDPGQGLRLIYYSQIVNDFQKGDIAEGYSVSREKKESFPLTVTSAQKNPTAFYLCASSIRPYGNQPQHFGDGTRLSIL.

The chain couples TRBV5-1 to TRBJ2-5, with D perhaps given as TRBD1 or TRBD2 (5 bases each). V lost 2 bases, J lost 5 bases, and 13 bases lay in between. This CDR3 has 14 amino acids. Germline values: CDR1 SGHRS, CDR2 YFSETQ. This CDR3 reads CASSLFGADETQYF. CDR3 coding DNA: TGCGCCAGCAGCTTATTCGGGGCCGACGAGACCCAGTACTTC.

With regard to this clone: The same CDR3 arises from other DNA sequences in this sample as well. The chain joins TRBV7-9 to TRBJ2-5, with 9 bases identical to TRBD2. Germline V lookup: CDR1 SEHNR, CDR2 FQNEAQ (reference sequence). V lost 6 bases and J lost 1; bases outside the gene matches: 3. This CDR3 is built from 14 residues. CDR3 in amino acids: CASSSLAGQETQYF. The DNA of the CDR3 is TGTGCCAGCAGTTCACTAGCGGGCCAAGAGACCCAGTACTTC.

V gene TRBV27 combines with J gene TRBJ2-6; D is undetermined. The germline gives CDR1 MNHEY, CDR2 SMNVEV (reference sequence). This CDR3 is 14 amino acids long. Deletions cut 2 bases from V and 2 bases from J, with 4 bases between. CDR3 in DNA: TGTGCCAGCAGTTTAGGCACTGGGGCCAACGTCCTGACTTTC. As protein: CASSLGTGANVLTF.

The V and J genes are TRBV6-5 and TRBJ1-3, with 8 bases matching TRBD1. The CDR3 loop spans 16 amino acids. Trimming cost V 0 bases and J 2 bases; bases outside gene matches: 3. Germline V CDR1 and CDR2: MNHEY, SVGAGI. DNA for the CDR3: TGTGCCAGCAGTTACTCTATCAGGGGGCCTGGAAACACCATATATTTT. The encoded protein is CASSYSIRGPGNTIYF.

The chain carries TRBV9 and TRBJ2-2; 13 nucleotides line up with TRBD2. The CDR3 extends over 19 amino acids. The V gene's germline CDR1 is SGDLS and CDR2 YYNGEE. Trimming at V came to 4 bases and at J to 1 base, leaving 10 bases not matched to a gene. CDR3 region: CASSHGGGTSGKNTGELFF. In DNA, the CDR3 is TGTGCCAGCAGCCACGGGGGCGGGACTAGCGGGAAGAACACCGGGGAGCTGTTTTTT.

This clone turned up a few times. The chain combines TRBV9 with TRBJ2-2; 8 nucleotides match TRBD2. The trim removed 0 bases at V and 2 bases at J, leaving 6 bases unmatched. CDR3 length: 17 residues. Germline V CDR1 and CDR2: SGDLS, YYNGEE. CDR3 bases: TGTGCCAGCAGCGTAGCCAGCGGGAGAGCCAACACCGGGGAGCTGTTTTTT. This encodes CASSVASGRANTGELFF.

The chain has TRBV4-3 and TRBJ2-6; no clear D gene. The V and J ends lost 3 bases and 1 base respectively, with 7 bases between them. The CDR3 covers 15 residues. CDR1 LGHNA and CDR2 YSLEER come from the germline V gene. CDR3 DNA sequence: TGCGCCAGCAGCCAGCGTCAATCTGGGGCCAACGTCCTGACTTTC. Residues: CASSQRQSGANVLTF.

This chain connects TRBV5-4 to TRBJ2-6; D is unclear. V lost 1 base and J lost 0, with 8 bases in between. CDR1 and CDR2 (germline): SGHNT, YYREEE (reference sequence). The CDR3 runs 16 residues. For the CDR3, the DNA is TGTGCCAGCAGCTTGTCCAGTTCCTCTGGGGCCAACGTCCTGACTTTC. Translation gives CASSLSSSSGANVLTF.